The T cell receptor beta chain under discussion was sequenced for a study of OX40 agonist ivuxolimab in advanced cancers. J was trimmed by 3 bases and V by 4 bases; bases with no gene match: 8. The CDR3 extends over 16 amino acids. The germline CDR1 and CDR2 sequences are SGHRS and YFSETQ. Using immunoSEQ multiplex PCR, the repertoire was profiled, and TCRdb retains in-frame clones only, with some absent. The sample gives around 70,000 clones, around 85% of which show up once; under 4.5% is in the top ten. Sequencing used CD4+ or CD8+ T cells sorted from blood, obtained in a trial of the OX40 agonist ivuxolimab. The chain couples TRBV5-1 to TRBJ2-3; 10 bases line up with TRBD1. This sequence was found in an adult with an advanced solid tumor such as melanoma, head and neck, liver or kidney cancer. The CDR3 sequence: CASSPRGQGLTDTQYF. The CDR3 coding sequence is TGCGCCAGCAGCCCCCGGGGACAGGGGTTAACAGATACGCAGTATTTT.